These T cell receptor beta chains were read from a single sample in a study of cytomegalovirus exposure and HLA in healthy donors. Produced via immunoSEQ multiplex PCR; TCRdb's table is partial and in-frame only. Of around 200,000 clones listed, around 83% were seen once; the top ten hold more than 0.95%. Material for sequencing was PBMCs. Every receptor here comes from a girl aged 2 to 9 in good health and CMV-seropositive. Both conserved end residues are part of each CDR3. The D gene is left open where the match is weak. The size of a clone is reported for some rows only, either as once, few or many, or as a class for expanded clones.

d_gene	j_gene	abundance	v_gene	CDR3aa	CDR3nt
NA	TRBJ2-3	NA	TRBV11-2	CASSTNAMSTDTQYF	TGTGCCAGCAGTACCAACGCGATGAGCACAGATACGCAGTATTTT
NA	TRBJ2-7	NA	TRBV2	CASSEGWGTTNYEQYF	TGTGCCAGCAGTGAAGGATGGGGGACAACTAACTACGAGCAGTACTTC
NA	TRBJ2-5	NA	TRBV27	CASSSRGIGETQYF	TGTGCCAGCAGTTCTAGGGGTATCGGAGAGACCCAGTACTTC
TRBD2	TRBJ2-4	NA	TRBV5-1	CASSSTTGGTNIQYF	TGCGCCAGCAGCTCAACCACGGGGGGAACAAACATTCAGTACTTC
TRBD2	TRBJ2-7	NA	TRBV5-1	CASSLAIGTTNYEQYF	TGCGCCAGCAGCTTGGCCATTGGGACTACCAACTACGAGCAGTACTTC
NA	TRBJ2-7	NA	TRBV6-1	CASSDPPSLRRSYEQYF	TGTGCCAGCAGTGATCCCCCTAGTCTAAGACGCTCCTACGAGCAGTACTTC
TRBD1	TRBJ1-2	NA	TRBV7-9	CASSSRDRGLRSGYTF	TGTGCCAGCAGTAGCCGGGACAGGGGGCTGAGGAGTGGCTACACCTTC
TRBD1	TRBJ2-1	NA	TRBV30	CAWTQGAYNEQFF	TGTGCCTGGACCCAGGGGGCTTACAATGAGCAGTTCTTC
TRBD1	TRBJ2-2	NA	TRBV29-1	CSVVSGQGANTGELFF	TGCAGCGTTGTATCGGGACAGGGGGCGAACACCGGGGAGCTGTTTTTT
NA	TRBJ1-5	NA	TRBV28	CASSSNSGGKRQPQHF	TGTGCCAGCAGTTCGAACTCTGGCGGTAAGCGACAGCCCCAGCATTTT
NA	TRBJ1-3	few	TRBV5-6	CASSLADTIYF	TGTGCCAGCAGCTTGGCAGACACCATATATTTT
TRBD2	TRBJ2-1	NA	TRBV2	CASTPGKGASGNNEQFF	TGTGCCAGCACCCCCGGGAAAGGGGCTAGCGGGAACAATGAGCAGTTCTTC
NA	TRBJ2-3	NA	TRBV27	CASSLGSGTDTQYF	TGTGCCAGCAGTTTAGGGTCCGGGACAGATACGCAGTATTTT
NA	TRBJ1-1	few	TRBV5-1	CASSLAGRSGAFF	TGCGCCAGCAGCTTGGCCGGGAGGTCGGGAGCTTTCTTT
NA	TRBJ1-1	few	TRBV29-1	CSVVRKNTEAFF	TGCAGCGTTGTGCGGAAGAACACTGAAGCTTTCTTT
TRBD2	TRBJ2-1	NA	TRBV11-2	CASNLAGTEQFF	TGTGCCAGCAACCTAGCGGGAACTGAGCAGTTCTTC
TRBD2	TRBJ2-7	once	TRBV9	CASSVDLAGVLSDEQYF	TGTGCCAGCAGCGTAGACCTAGCGGGAGTGCTCAGTGACGAGCAGTACTTC
TRBD1	TRBJ2-7	NA	TRBV28	CASSFAGTGSEQYF	TGTGCCAGCAGTTTCGCCGGGACAGGGTCCGAGCAGTACTTC
TRBD1	TRBJ2-2	NA	TRBV19	CATQGGDRANTGELFF	TGTGCCACCCAAGGGGGGGACAGGGCCAACACCGGGGAGCTGTTTTTT
NA	TRBJ1-5	NA	TRBV28	CASSLLSTNTLHQPQHF	TGTGCCAGCAGTCTATTATCGACTAACACCCTCCATCAGCCCCAGCATTTT
NA	TRBJ2-7	few	TRBV6-5	CASSYWGHSGPYEQYF	TGTGCCAGCAGTTACTGGGGACACTCAGGCCCCTACGAGCAGTACTTC
NA	TRBJ2-3	NA	TRBV5-4	CASSFHVSTDTQYF	TGTGCCAGCAGCTTTCATGTTAGCACAGATACGCAGTATTTT
TRBD2	TRBJ2-5	NA	TRBV2	CASRRTSAQETQYF	TGTGCCAGTCGAAGGACTAGCGCACAAGAGACCCAGTACTTC
NA	TRBJ2-7	NA	TRBV9	CASSIGVLEQYEQYF	TGTGCCAGCAGTATCGGGGTCCTTGAACAATACGAGCAGTACTTC
NA	TRBJ1-4	NA	TRBV30	CAWSSRDSGLEKLFF	TGTGCCTGGAGTTCCCGGGACTCGGGTCTTGAAAAACTGTTTTTT
TRBD2	TRBJ2-7	once	TRBV7-8	CASSLGLAGPLRYEQYF	TGTGCCAGCAGCTTGGGACTAGCGGGACCACTACGCTACGAGCAGTACTTC
NA	TRBJ2-5	NA	TRBV7-9	CASSTLDWKETQYF	TGTGCCAGCAGCACCTTGGACTGGAAAGAGACCCAGTACTTC
TRBD2	TRBJ2-5	NA	TRBV11-3	CASRPHGLAGVETQYF	TGTGCCAGCAGACCCCACGGACTAGCGGGAGTTGAGACCCAGTACTTC
TRBD1	TRBJ1-1	NA	TRBV11-2	CASRGTPGQGIEAFF	TGTGCCAGCAGGGGTACTCCGGGACAGGGGATTGAAGCTTTCTTT
NA	TRBJ1-2	NA	TRBV15	CATSTRGGLGYTF	TGTGCCACCAGCACCCGGGGAGGATTAGGCTACACCTTC
NA	TRBJ1-2	NA	TRBV7-6	CASSLASQDSSYGYTF	TGTGCCAGCAGCTTAGCGAGCCAGGACAGCTCCTATGGCTACACCTTC